One and the same sample provided the 2 T cell receptor beta chains below, sequenced in a study of Graves' ophthalmopathy and Graves' hyperthyroidism listed by TCRdb under 2018. The sequencer listed for this sample is Illumina HiSeq 2000. TCR beta CDR3 regions were amplified from RNA transcripts for repertoire sequencing. The first round of RT-PCR was done with HTBI primers and the Qiagen OneStep RT-PCR kit, and was followed by a second round of multiplex PCR, then size selection and purification. TCRdb cleaned the public reads at Q25 with fastp, built clones with MiXCR and kept in-frame beta chains. One record per CDR3 amino acid sequence lists the most common genes and DNA. For this sample there are 360,000 or so distinct CDR3 sequences; approximately 16% appear just once. The ten largest make up more than 1.5% of the sample. Sequenced sample: peripheral blood. The receptors shown here come from a woman aged 18-35 years with Graves' ophthalmopathy. Donor details come from another sample of the same person, matched by shared clones.

This clonotype was observed at least ten times. The CDR3 sequence: CASTLGGPGANVLTF. The CDR3 region has the DNA TGTGCCAGTACCCTCGGGGGCCCTGGGGCCAACGTCCTGACTTTC. The chain has TRBV19 and TRBJ2-6, with D perhaps given as TRBD1 or TRBD2 (6 bases each). V was cut by 7 bases and J by 2 bases, with 12 bases left in between. The CDR3 sequence is 15 residues long. Germline V CDR1 and CDR2: LNHDA, SQIVND (reference sequence).

V is TRBV2 and J is TRBJ2-4; no firm D call. Per germline, CDR1 SNHLY and CDR2 FYNNEI. Trimming cost V 4 bases and J 1 base, with 5 bases left between them. The CDR3 consists of 13 residues. CDR3 protein: CASSVGAKNIQYF. In DNA form, the CDR3 reads TGTGCCAGCAGTGTTGGGGCCAAAAACATTCAGTACTTC.